Listed here is a single T cell receptor (beta chain). No antigen is known for it. This sample stems from a study of cytomegalovirus exposure and HLA in healthy donors. Whereas donors were nominally healthy upon sampling, unrecorded immune exposures were probable. Trimming removed 8 bases from V and 8 bases from J, with 16 bases in between. CDR1 and CDR2 from the germline V gene are ENHRY and SYGVKD. CDR3 length: 13 amino acids. Notes on the study in general: In a later analysis, CMV-associated beta chains were mostly HLA-associated, it appeared.

The PCR had 60 Vbeta and 13 Jbeta primers. Generated by immunoSEQ multiplex PCR, the TCRdb table keeps only in-frame clones and is missing some. This sample lists some 62,000 clones; its ten largest clones have around 5%. The sequenced material came from PBMCs. The TCR originated in a man in his thirties or forties in good health and CMV-seropositive. The chain carries TRBV10-3 and TRBJ2-1; no reliable D call. CDR3 sequence reads: CAIGARELDEQFF. The CDR3 nucleotides are TGTGCCATCGGTGCCCGAGAGCTCGATGAGCAGTTCTTC.